This entry lists 26 T cell receptor beta chains sequenced from one sample in a study of T cells in Graves' hyperthyroidism and ophthalmopathy. RNA transcripts provided the source from which TCR beta CDR3 regions were amplified. An initial round of RT-PCR targeting the TCR CDR3 relied on the HTBI primer set. Via MiXCR, TCRdb re-called the multiplex PCR reads, giving one row per CDR3 protein. This table holds approximately 380,000 distinct CDR3 sequences, over 12% found once. Sequences were obtained from blood. The source of these receptors is a man aged 45-60 years with Graves' ophthalmopathy.

The V gene is TRBV12-3 or TRBV12-4, the J gene TRBJ1-3, with 9 bases identical to TRBD1. This CDR3 region has 15 residues. With 7 bases clipped from V and 4 bases from J, the junction kept 8 bases outside the gene matches. The CDR3 region is CASIRGTGSGNTIYF. Written as DNA, the CDR3 is TGTGCCAGCATCCGCGGGACAGGGTCGGGAAACACCATATATTTT.

This clonotype has a handful of counts. The genes are TRBV7-8 and TRBJ1-1; no reliable D call. CDR3 length equals 14 residues. V was trimmed by 3 bases and J by 0 bases, leaving 8 bases between them. Per germline, CDR1 SGHVS and CDR2 FQNEAQ. The DNA of the CDR3 is TGTGCCAGCAGCTTTGGGTTCATGAACACTGAAGCTTTCTTT. It translates to CASSFGFMNTEAFF.

This clonotype has a count of ten or more. The V and J genes are TRBV30 and TRBJ1-5; D gene uncertain. The CDR3 has 14 amino acids. Germline CDR1 GTSNPN, CDR2 SVGIG (reference sequence). V was shortened by 3 bases and J by 5 bases, with 14 bases between the two germline ends. In nucleotides, the CDR3 is TGTGCCTGGAGCTTGAAGGCCCCTGATCAGCCCCAGCATTTT. It codes for CAWSLKAPDQPQHF.

This clonotype showed up just a few times. This chain links TRBV20-1 with TRBJ1-6, with no clear D. Trimming took off 6 bases at V and 6 bases at J, with 9 bases between the two ends. The CDR3 runs 12 residues. Per germline, CDR1 DFQATT and CDR2 SNEGSKA (reference sequence). The CDR3 DNA is TGCAGTGCAGGAACTGGTAATTCACCCCTCCACTTT. Translating gives CSAGTGNSPLHF.

In its sample, this clonotype was seen many times. The chain links TRBV28 to TRBJ1-1; 7 bases map to TRBD1. CDR3 length: 17 amino acids. Losses at the gene ends were 9 bases for V and 4 bases for J; bases not matched to a gene: 20. In germline, CDR1 is MDHEN, CDR2 SYDVKM. The CDR3 sequence: CASYKNRRTGFSTEAFF. The CDR3 nucleotides are TGTGCCAGTTACAAGAATCGGAGGACAGGATTCAGCACTGAAGCTTTCTTT.

This clonotype was recorded at least ten times. V gene TRBV6-1 combines with J gene TRBJ2-7; D perhaps matches TRBD1 (5 bases). The CDR3 contains 15 residues. Looked up from germline, CDR1 is MNHNS and CDR2 is SASEGT. Deletions cut 2 bases from V and 0 bases from J, with 11 bases between. The CDR3 region has the DNA TGTGCCAGCAGTGAATTCGGACATCACTCCTACGAGCAGTACTTC. Its protein product is CASSEFGHHSYEQYF.

This clonotype has ten or more counts. The chain has TRBV11-2 and TRBJ1-2; 7 nucleotides agree with TRBD1. CDR1 SGHAT and CDR2 FQNNGV come from the germline V gene. CDR3 size: 15 residues. The junction had 6 bases not matched to a gene; V was cut back by 5 bases and J by 0 bases. The CDR3 DNA sequence: TGTGCCAGCAGCGACCCGGGACAGACTAACTATGGCTACACCTTC. This translates into CASSDPGQTNYGYTF.

This clonotype was detected many times. The rearrangement uses TRBV28 and TRBJ2-7; the match to TRBD2 covers 13 bases. Germline V gene data show CDR1 as MDHEN and CDR2 as SYDVKM. CDR3 length equals 16 residues. Unmatched junction bases numbered 8, after V lost 5 bases and J lost 4 bases. The CDR3: CASSVSGTSGTYEQYF. CDR3 bases: TGTGCCAGCAGTGTCTCCGGGACTAGCGGGACTTACGAGCAGTACTTC.

This chain links TRBV19 with TRBJ1-5; 8 positions agree with TRBD1. Per germline, CDR1 LNHDA and CDR2 SQIVND (reference sequence). There are 16 residues in the CDR3. With V trimmed by 4 bases and J by 5 bases, 10 bases remained unmatched. The CDR3 region has the DNA TGTGCCAGTAGTAACTTACAGGGGGTAGTGGATCAGCCCCAGCATTTT. Amino acid sequence: CASSNLQGVVDQPQHF.

This clonotype has at least ten counts. The J gene is TRBJ1-4, the V gene TRBV27; D gene uncertain. V shed 4 bases and J shed 5 bases, with 11 bases lying between them. This CDR3 spans 14 amino acids. The germline gives CDR1 MNHEY, CDR2 SMNVEV (reference sequence). The CDR3 DNA reads TGTGCCAGCAGTTCCCCGGTGGAAAATGAAAAACTGTTTTTT. It codes for CASSSPVENEKLFF.

This clonotype was counted only a few times. The V gene is TRBV20-1, the J gene TRBJ2-5, with TRBD2 matching over 8 bases. This CDR3 spans 15 amino acids. V trimming: 1 base; J trimming: 5 bases; junction bases outside the gene matches: 9. CDR1 and CDR2 (germline): DFQATT, SNEGSKA (reference sequence). CDR3 DNA: TGCAGTGCTAGAGGGTCAAGCGGGAGTGGGGAGACCCAGTACTTC. Protein sequence: CSARGSSGSGETQYF.

Only a few counts were recorded for this clonotype. The V call is TRBV4-1, the J call TRBJ1-1, with D possibly being TRBD1 (5 bases). Germline CDR1 MGHRA, CDR2 YSYEKL. The CDR3 extends over 15 amino acids. V was shortened by 2 bases and J by 1 base, with 11 bases between the two germline ends. CDR3 amino acids: CASSQRGLGNTEAFF. The CDR3 DNA reads TGCGCCAGCAGCCAAAGGGGTCTGGGGAACACTGAAGCTTTCTTT.

The table lists this clonotype with many counts. CDR3 in amino acids: CAIGGEQHTDTQYF. The CDR3 nucleotides are TGTGCCATCGGTGGCGAACAGCACACAGATACGCAGTATTTT. This chain links TRBV12-3 or TRBV12-4 with TRBJ2-3; no definite D call. The CDR3 has 14 amino acids. Trimming left V 10 bases short and J 2 bases short, with 16 bases between.

This clonotype was recorded at least ten times. The V gene is TRBV20-1, the J gene TRBJ2-5; 9 bases fit TRBD2. The CDR3 is 16 amino acids. After removal of 0 bases from V and 4 bases from J, the junction contained 9 bases not matched to a gene. Germline loops: CDR1 DFQATT, CDR2 SNEGSKA (reference sequence). CDR3 bases: TGCAGTGCTAGAGATGCGGGAGGGCCGTCGGGAGAGACCCAGTACTTC. The encoded protein is CSARDAGGPSGETQYF.

Many counts were recorded for this clonotype. V is TRBV6-1 and J is TRBJ2-5, with a tentative D call TRBD2 (6 bases). The CDR3 is made up of 15 amino acids. The V and J ends lost 5 bases and 1 base respectively, with 14 bases between them. Germline V CDR1 and CDR2: MNHNS, SASEGT. CDR3 sequence: CASSFAPGGQETQYF. The CDR3 DNA follows: TGTGCCAGCAGTTTTGCTCCCGGGGGCCAAGAGACCCAGTACTTC.

This clonotype was counted many times. The J gene is TRBJ2-7, the V gene TRBV20-1, with no clear D. This CDR3 is built from 12 residues. With 0 bases removed from V and 4 bases from J, the gap between germline ends came to 7 bases. CDR1 DFQATT and CDR2 SNEGSKA come from the germline V gene (reference sequence). This CDR3 reads CSARDLSYEQYF. CDR3 nucleotide sequence: TGCAGTGCTAGAGATCTCTCATACGAGCAGTACTTC.

Details on this clonotype: A single base separates this from a much larger clone, so it may be a read error. V gene TRBV5-6 combines with J gene TRBJ2-3; a possible D gene is TRBD2 (8 bases). Trimming stripped 3 bases from V and 6 bases from J, with 17 bases between. The V gene's germline CDR1 is SGHDT and CDR2 YYEEEE. The CDR3 has 15 amino acids. The CDR3 nucleotides read TGTGCCAGCAGCTCGATGGGACTAGGGGGCGATACGCAGTATTTT. It specifies CASSSMGLGGDTQYF. The variable domain in full, with the rest retrieved from reference TRBV5-6 and TRBJ2-3, is DAGVTQSPTHLIKTRGQQVTLRCSPKSGHDTVSWYQQALGQGPQFIFQYYEEEERQRGNFPDRFSGHQFPNYSSELNVNALLLGDSALYLCASSSMGLGGDTQYFGPGTRLTVL.

V usage is TRBV6-2 or TRBV6-3 and J usage is TRBJ2-3; D not certain. Trimming left V 5 bases short and J 4 bases short, with 10 bases between. This CDR3 is 13 amino acids long. Germline-derived CDR1 and CDR2 are MNHEY and SVGEGT. This chain's CDR3 is CASSGVFSDTQYF. The CDR3 region has the DNA TGTGCCAGCAGTGGGGTGTTCTCAGATACGCAGTATTTT.

There are many counts of this clonotype. J is TRBJ2-7 and V is TRBV2, with TRBD2 matching over 7 bases. CDR1 is SNHLY, CDR2 FYNNEI, per germline. Germline trimming cut 0 bases from V and 4 bases from J; bases unmatched to any gene: 6. This CDR3 has 15 amino acids. CDR3 loop: CASSEAGGRGYEQYF. CDR3 coding DNA: TGTGCCAGCAGTGAAGCTGGCGGGAGAGGGTACGAGCAGTACTTC.

Ten or more counts support this clonotype. The CDR3 DNA reads TGCAGCGTTGAAGGTTTAGCGGGAGGGCGAGAGACCCAGTACTTC. This translates into CSVEGLAGGRETQYF. The chain links TRBV29-1 to TRBJ2-5, with 11 bases that match TRBD2. J gave up 4 bases and V 1 base, and 5 bases lay outside the gene matches. From germline, CDR1 is SQVTM and CDR2 ANQGSEA. This CDR3 region has 15 residues.

The chain employs TRBV5-4 and TRBJ2-6, with 7 nucleotides matching TRBD1. In germline, CDR1 is SGHNT, CDR2 YYREEE (reference sequence). This CDR3 is built from 17 residues. With 4 bases clipped from V and 4 bases from J, the junction kept 11 bases outside the gene matches. The CDR3 sequence: CASSDQIQGRGANVLTF. CDR3 sequence (DNA): TGTGCCAGCAGCGACCAGATACAGGGGCGCGGGGCCAACGTCCTGACTTTC.

Concerning this clonotype: Being one base from a much bigger clone, this may be a read error. The chain employs TRBV29-1 and TRBJ2-3; D unresolved. Germline CDR1 reads SQVTM; CDR2 reads ANQGSEA. V shed 3 bases and J shed 6 bases, with 10 bases lying between them. The CDR3 is 12 residues long. Here the CDR3 reads CSVDRKGDTQYF. The CDR3 nucleotides are TGCAGCGTTGACAGGAAAGGGGATACGCAGTATTTT.

Many counts were recorded for this clonotype. V is TRBV2 and J is TRBJ2-5, with D possibly being TRBD1 (6 bases). The CDR3 totals 16 residues. The germline V gene has CDR1 SNHLY and CDR2 FYNNEI. V lost 2 bases and J lost 7, with 20 bases in between. DNA of the CDR3: TGTGCCAGCAGTGAACACCGGACGATCCAACAGGGGACCCAGTACTTC. It specifies CASSEHRTIQQGTQYF.

This clonotype was observed a handful of times. In DNA form, the CDR3 reads TGTGCCAGTCGAACCGGGACAGGGGGAGGCGAGCAGTACTTC. It yields the protein CASRTGTGGGEQYF. The J gene is TRBJ2-7, the V gene TRBV19; 11 positions agree with TRBD1. Germline CDR1 and CDR2: LNHDA and SQIVND (reference sequence). The V gene end was trimmed by 8 bases and the J gene end by 6 bases; junction bases not matched to a gene: 9. The length of the CDR3 is 14 residues.

This clonotype has ten or more counts. The rearrangement joins TRBV20-1 to TRBJ2-5; no firm D call. With 3 bases removed from V and 5 bases from J, the gap between germline ends came to 19 bases. Germline V gene sequence: CDR1 DFQATT, CDR2 SNEGSKA (reference sequence). CDR3 size: 15 residues. The DNA for the CDR3 is TGCAGTGCTAGCGCCGAAGACACCATCGGGGAGACCCAGTACTTC. This sequence encodes CSASAEDTIGETQYF.

This clonotype was detected ten times or more. The chain is built from TRBV12-3 or TRBV12-4 and TRBJ2-7; D remains unclear. Trimming removed 3 bases at V and 1 base at J, with 7 bases between. The length of the CDR3 is 13 residues. The CDR3 reads CASSFRVSYEQYF. Here the CDR3 DNA reads TGTGCCAGCAGTTTCCGGGTTTCCTACGAGCAGTACTTC.